This T cell receptor (beta chain) came from a study of human T cells and chemical hapten exposure. Study-wide results and caveats: Expanded TCR sets contained significantly more large CDR3 similarity clusters than controls. In the PT1 data, expanded TCR counts showed a positive correlation with patch test score.

V shed 4 bases, J shed 7 bases, and the junction held 8 bases outside the gene matches. Germline CDR1 and CDR2: LGHDT and YNNKEL (reference sequence). The CDR3 runs 14 residues. The time point: patch test 1, 2 weeks after DPC sensitization. Treatment meaning: therapeutic diphenylcyclopropenone sensitization with weekly scalp DPC. TCRdb fed the RACE reads into MiXCR, producing one record per CDR3 protein. The sample has roughly 360,000 distinct CDR3 sequences, roughly 4.8% seen once. On this clonotype: Its specificity is unknown.

This chain connects TRBV3-1 to TRBJ2-7, with 9 positions matching TRBD1. The TCR was taken from a woman aged 50 to 65 with alopecia areata. Some clones in this sample may be carry-over from other donors' samples. The sample was whole blood, taken in connection with sensitization to the hapten diphenylcyclopropenone (DPC). CDR3 nucleotides: TGTGCCAGCAGCCCCGGACAGGGGAGGGGGGAGCAGTACTTC. Its protein product is CASSPGQGRGEQYF.